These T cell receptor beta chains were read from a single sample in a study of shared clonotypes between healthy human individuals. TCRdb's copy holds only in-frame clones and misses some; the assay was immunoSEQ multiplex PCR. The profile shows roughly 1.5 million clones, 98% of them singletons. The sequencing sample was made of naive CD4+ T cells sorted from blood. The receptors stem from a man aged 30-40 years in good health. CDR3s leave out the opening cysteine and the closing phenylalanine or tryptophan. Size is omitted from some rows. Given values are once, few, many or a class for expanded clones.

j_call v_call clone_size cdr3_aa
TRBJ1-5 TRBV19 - ASTGSVFQPQH
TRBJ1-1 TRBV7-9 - ASSPRSRVGAEAF
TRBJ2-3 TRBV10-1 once ASSRTAAEGDTQY
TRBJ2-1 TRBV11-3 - ASSLGLVAGENEQF
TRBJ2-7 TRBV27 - ASSYRDTAYEQY
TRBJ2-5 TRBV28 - ASSPEVTQY
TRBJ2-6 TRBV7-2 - ASSLPSGGVTGANVLT
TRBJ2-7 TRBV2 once ASTGPNYYEQY
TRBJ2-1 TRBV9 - ASSVNTAGRQF
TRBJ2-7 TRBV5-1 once ASSFKLATYEQY
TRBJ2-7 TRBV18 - ASSQSAGQGVEQY
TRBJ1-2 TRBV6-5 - ASSYYSQALEGYT
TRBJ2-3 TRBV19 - ASSPRGIANTQY
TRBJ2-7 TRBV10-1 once ASKGQSYEQY
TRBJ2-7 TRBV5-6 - ASSLLAGGGYEQY
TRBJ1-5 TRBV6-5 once ASSTGFNQPQH
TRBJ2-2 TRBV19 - ATGLDVNAGELF